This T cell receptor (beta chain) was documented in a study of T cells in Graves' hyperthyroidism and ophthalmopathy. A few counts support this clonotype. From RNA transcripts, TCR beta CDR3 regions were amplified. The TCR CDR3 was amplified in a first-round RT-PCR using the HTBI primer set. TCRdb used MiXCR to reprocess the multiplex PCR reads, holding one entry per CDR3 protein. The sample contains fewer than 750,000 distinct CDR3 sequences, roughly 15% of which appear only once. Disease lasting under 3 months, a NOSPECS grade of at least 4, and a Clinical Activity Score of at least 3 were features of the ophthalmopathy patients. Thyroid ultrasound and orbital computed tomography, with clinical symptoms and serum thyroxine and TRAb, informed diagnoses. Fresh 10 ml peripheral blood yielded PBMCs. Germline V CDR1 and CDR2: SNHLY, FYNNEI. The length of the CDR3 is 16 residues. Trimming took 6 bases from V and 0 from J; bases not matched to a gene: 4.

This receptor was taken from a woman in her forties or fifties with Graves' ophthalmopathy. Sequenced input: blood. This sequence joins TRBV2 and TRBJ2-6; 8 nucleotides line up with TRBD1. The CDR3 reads CASSGQGPSGANVLTF. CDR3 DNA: TGTGCCAGCAGCGGACAGGGTCCCTCTGGGGCCAACGTCCTGACTTTC.